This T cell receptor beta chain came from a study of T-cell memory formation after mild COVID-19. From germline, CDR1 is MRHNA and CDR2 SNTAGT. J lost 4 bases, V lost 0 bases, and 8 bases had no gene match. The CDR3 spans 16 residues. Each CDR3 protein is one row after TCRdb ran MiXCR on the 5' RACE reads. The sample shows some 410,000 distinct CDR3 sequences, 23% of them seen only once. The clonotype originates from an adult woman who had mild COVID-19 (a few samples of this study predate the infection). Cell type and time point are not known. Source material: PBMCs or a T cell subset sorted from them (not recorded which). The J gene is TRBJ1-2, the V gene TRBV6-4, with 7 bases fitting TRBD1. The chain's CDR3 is CASSDSTGTAIYGYTF. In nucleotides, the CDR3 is TGTGCCAGCAGTGACTCGACCGGGACAGCAATCTATGGCTACACCTTC.